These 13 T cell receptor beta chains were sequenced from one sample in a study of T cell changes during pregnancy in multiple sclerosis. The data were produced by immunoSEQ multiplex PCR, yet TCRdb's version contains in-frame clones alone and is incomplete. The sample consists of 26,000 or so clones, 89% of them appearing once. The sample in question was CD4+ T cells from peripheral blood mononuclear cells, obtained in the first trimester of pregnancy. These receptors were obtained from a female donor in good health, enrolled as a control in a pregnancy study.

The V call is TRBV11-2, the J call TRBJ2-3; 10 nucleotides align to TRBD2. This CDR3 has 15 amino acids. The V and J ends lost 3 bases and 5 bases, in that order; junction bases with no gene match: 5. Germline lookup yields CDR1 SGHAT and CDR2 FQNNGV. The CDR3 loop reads CASSFLAGDRDTQYF. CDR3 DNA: TGTGCCAGCAGCTTCCTAGCGGGAGATCGAGATACGCAGTATTTT.

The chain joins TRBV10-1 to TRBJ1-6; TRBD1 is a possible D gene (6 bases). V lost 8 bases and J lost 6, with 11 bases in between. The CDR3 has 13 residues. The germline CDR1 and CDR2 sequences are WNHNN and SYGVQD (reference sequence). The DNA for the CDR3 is TGCGCCAGCGCTGACAGGATTAATTCACCCCTCCACTTT. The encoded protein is CASADRINSPLHF.

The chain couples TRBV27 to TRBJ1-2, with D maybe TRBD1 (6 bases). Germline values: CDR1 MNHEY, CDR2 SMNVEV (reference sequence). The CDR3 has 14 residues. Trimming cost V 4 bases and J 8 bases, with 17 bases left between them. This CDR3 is CASSSLTGAWGYTF. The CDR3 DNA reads TGTGCCAGCAGTTCCCTGACAGGTGCCTGGGGCTACACCTTC.

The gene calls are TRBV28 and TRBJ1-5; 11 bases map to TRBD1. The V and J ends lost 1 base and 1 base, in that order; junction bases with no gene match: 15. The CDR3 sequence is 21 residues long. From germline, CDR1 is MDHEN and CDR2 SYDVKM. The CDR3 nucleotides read TGTGCCAGCAGTTTATATGGGACCGGGACAGGGGGTCTCTCAAGCAATCAGCCCCAGCATTTT. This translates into CASSLYGTGTGGLSSNQPQHF.

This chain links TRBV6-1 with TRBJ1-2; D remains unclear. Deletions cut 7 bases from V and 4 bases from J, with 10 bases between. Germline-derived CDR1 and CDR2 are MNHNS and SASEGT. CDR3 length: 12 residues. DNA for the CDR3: TGTGCCAGCACCATGACAATCTATGGCTACACCTTC. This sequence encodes CASTMTIYGYTF.

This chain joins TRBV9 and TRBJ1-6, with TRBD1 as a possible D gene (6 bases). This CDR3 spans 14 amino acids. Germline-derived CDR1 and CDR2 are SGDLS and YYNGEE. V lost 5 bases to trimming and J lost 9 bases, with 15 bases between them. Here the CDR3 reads CASRGGGAGSPLHF. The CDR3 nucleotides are TGTGCCAGCAGGGGCGGGGGGGCCGGTTCACCCCTCCACTTT.

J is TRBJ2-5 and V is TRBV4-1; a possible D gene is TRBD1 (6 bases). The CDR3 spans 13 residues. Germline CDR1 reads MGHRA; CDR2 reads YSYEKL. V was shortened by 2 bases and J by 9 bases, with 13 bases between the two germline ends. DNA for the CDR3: TGCGCCAGCAGCCAAAACCTCAAGGGGGCCCAGTACTTC. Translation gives CASSQNLKGAQYF.

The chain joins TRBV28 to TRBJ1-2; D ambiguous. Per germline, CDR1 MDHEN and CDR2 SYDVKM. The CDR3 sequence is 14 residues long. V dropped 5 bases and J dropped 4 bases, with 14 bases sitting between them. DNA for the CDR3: TGTGCCAGCAGTGTGTCGGGGTTTTCCTATGGCTACACCTTC. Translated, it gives CASSVSGFSYGYTF.

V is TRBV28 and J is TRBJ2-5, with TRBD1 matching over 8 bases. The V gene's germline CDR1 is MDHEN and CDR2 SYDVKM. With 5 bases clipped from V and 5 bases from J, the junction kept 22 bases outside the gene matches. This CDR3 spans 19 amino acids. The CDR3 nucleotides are TGTGCCAGCAGTCCACACGGACAGGGCGGGACTGCCTGGTGGGAGACCCAGTACTTC. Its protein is CASSPHGQGGTAWWETQYF.

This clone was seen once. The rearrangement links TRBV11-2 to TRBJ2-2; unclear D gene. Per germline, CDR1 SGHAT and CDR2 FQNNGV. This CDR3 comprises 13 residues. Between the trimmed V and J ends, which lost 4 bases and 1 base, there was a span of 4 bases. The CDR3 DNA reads TGTGCCAGCAGCTCCCAGAACACCGGGGAGCTGTTTTTT. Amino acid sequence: CASSSQNTGELFF.

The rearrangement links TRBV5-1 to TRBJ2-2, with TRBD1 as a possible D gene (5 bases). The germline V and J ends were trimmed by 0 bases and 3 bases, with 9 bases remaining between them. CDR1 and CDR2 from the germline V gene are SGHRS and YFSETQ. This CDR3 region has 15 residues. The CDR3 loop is CASSLDQGDTGELFF. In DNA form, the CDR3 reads TGCGCCAGCAGCTTGGACCAGGGTGACACCGGGGAGCTGTTTTTT.

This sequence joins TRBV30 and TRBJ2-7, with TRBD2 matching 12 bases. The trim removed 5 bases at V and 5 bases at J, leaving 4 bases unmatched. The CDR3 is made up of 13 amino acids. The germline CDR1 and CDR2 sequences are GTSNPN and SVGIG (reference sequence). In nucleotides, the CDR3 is TGTGCCTGGTTTCGACTAGCGGGAGACGAGCAGTACTTC. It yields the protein CAWFRLAGDEQYF.

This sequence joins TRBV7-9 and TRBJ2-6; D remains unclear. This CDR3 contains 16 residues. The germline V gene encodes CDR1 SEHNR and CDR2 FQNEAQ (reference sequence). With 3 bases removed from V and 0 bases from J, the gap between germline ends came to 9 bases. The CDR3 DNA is TGTGCCAGCAGCTTTGCAGGCAGCTCTGGGGCCAACGTCCTGACTTTC. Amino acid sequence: CASSFAGSSGANVLTF.